Listed below are T cell receptor beta chains from one sample, sequenced in a study of T-cell memory formation after mild COVID-19. TCRdb ran MiXCR on the 5' RACE reads and lists one entry per CDR3 protein. Among roughly 240,000 distinct CDR3 sequences listed, about 17% were seen once. The specimen was PBMCs or a T cell subset sorted from them (not recorded which). The receptors were sampled from a man between 18 and 35 years old who had mild COVID-19 (a few samples of this study predate the infection). Cell type and time point are not known. CDR3s include the opening cysteine and the closing phenylalanine or tryptophan. The D gene is left open where the match is weak. Clone sizes are given selectively: once, few, many, or a class where the clone is expanded.

TRBJ2-7	-	few	TRBV29-1	CSAWDTFGEQYF	TGCAGCGCTTGGGACACCTTCGGGGAGCAGTACTTC
TRBJ1-1	-	-	TRBV12-3/TRBV12-4	CASSLMDGNTEAFF	TGTGCCAGCAGTTTAATGGACGGAAACACTGAAGCTTTCTTT
TRBJ2-2	-	few	TRBV2	CASRQVNTGELFF	TGTGCCAGCAGGCAGGTTAACACCGGGGAGCTGTTTTTT
TRBJ1-4	-	few	TRBV6-1	CASTPWGTTNEKLFF	TGTGCCAGCACCCCGTGGGGGACAACTAATGAAAAACTGTTTTTT
TRBJ2-3	-	-	TRBV29-1	CSGQTRTVTDTQYF	TGCAGCGGTCAGACACGAACGGTCACAGATACGCAGTATTTT
TRBJ2-1	-	many	TRBV7-2	CASSLGGREEFF	TGTGCCAGCAGCTTAGGGGGGAGAGAAGAGTTCTTC
TRBJ1-2	-	-	TRBV15	CATSRDRQGYGYNF	TGTGCCACCAGCAGAGACAGGCAAGGCTACGGCTACAACTTC
TRBJ2-3	TRBD2	-	TRBV12-3/TRBV12-4	CATRLAGLDTQYF	TGTGCCACCAGACTAGCGGGGTTGGATACGCAGTATTTT
TRBJ1-1	-	-	TRBV5-6	CASSLQGRATEAFF	TGTGCCAGCAGCTTGCAGGGGCGAGCCACTGAAGCTTTCTTT
TRBJ2-1	TRBD2	few	TRBV2	CASSSGLAGGLTYNEQFF	TGTGCCAGCAGTTCGGGACTAGCGGGGGGGCTTACTTACAATGAGCAGTTCTTC
TRBJ1-1	-	few	TRBV6-1	CASSERGRGTEAFF	TGTGCCAGCAGTGAACGGGGCAGGGGCACTGAAGCTTTCTTT